This entry concerns a single T cell receptor (beta chain). No antigen is known for it. No clone much larger than this one lies a single base away; base qualities are absent. This sample stems from a study of blood T cell repertoires in COVID-19 (TCRdb year 2020). In the study overall: Samples covering the acute and convalescent phases of COVID-19 were provided by collaborators in the United States, Italy and Spain. Subjects who had been exposed to COVID-19, were actively infected with it, or had recovered from it provided the deeply sampled blood TCRbeta repertoires that made up the dataset. The samples were drawn from the first 160 participants of the ongoing ImmuneRACE study and from 950 to 1,500 subjects provided by 6 global collaborators. The sample metadata nearly always contained a de-identified subject ID, COVID-19 status, age in years and sex. Where available, HLA class I and class II types were obtained from metadata supplied by the sample provider rather than from assay-based typing. A freely available public database, intended as a resource for researchers studying the immune response to SARS-CoV-2, is where the repertoires were released. The prospective study material was composed of cDNA or gDNA derived from T cells, B-cell-depleted T cells, or PBMCs. Results and caveats for the whole study, not just this receptor: Clinical and demographic metadata were provided uncurated, with the amount varying by source and participant.

TCRbeta CDR3 regions were amplified from genomic DNA using the immunoSEQ Assay, a bias-controlled multiplex PCR. Turning to the authors' computational methods: Nucleated cell counts per sample were estimated from amplification of reference gene primers within the assay. To quantify the absolute abundance of each unique TCRbeta CDR3 rearrangement, sequence reads were collapsed and filtered. For each sample, productive Simpson clonality was calculated as the square root of Simpson's diversity index across productive rearrangements. This is the immuneACCESS table as TCRdb keeps it, with only in-frame sequences that have V and J called. A part of the clones is gone; compared with another copy, unresolved V genes explain less than half, and the rest is unexplained. That table supplies the V and J calls and clone size; D and trimming were determined from the DNA. The table for this sample lists approximately 300,000 clones; about 85% of them were counted only once. The ten largest clonotypes hold approximately 1.9% of the sample.

Participants in the prospective study were enrolled through a virtual design, were aged about 18 to 100 years, and lived in approximately 24 United States geographic areas. In the prospective study, cohorts were assigned on the basis of participant-reported clinical history obtained from a screening survey and a study questionnaire. Exposed participants had been in contact, within 2 weeks of entering the study, with a person who had a PCR-confirmed or clinician-diagnosed case of COVID-19. In the prospective study, whole blood, serum and a nasopharyngeal or oropharyngeal swab were collected from each participant by mobile phlebotomists. Participants in the prospective study had the option to provide additional blood draws and questionnaires over a roughly two-month period. Prospective study blood samples were shipped either frozen or at room temperature before DNA extraction. Deletion took 4 bases off V and 3 bases off J, with a span of 14 bases between the germline ends. The CDR3 runs 15 amino acids, cysteine and phenylalanine included. The read is trimmed to its CDR3 DNA, 45 bases read in frame from base 1. CDR1 and CDR2 (SEHNR, FQNEAQ) derive from the germline V gene (reference sequence).

Recombination joined TRBV7-9 with TRBJ2-3; 6 matching bases give a weak D call of TRBD2. The specimen sequenced was PBMCs or T cells enriched from blood (not recorded which). The receptor was derived from a woman younger than 45 who had been exposed to COVID-19. The CDR3 region reads CASSSRLEATDTQYF. In nucleotide form, the sequence is TGTGCCAGCAGCTCCCGACTAGAGGCGACAGATACGCAGTATTTT. The full variable domain, with segments outside the CDR3 supplied by the reference TRBV7-9 and TRBJ2-3 proteins, appears as DTGVSQNPRHKITKRGQNVTFRCDPISEHNRLYWYRQTLGQGPEFLTYFQNEAQLEKSRLLSDRFSAERPKGSFSTLEIQRTEQGDSAMYLCASSSRLEATDTQYFGPGTRLTVL.